The sequence of this T cell receptor beta chain was determined in a study of T cell responses to AZD1222 COVID-19 vaccine. Study-wide results and limits: Repertoires were collected only later (after the peak T cell response had occurred).

The CDR3 totals 16 residues. Per germline, CDR1 MNHEY and CDR2 SMNVEV (reference sequence). The V end lost 7 bases, the J end lost 7 bases, and 26 bases lay between the germline ends. This table comes from immunoSEQ multiplex PCR, and its TCRdb copy is limited to in-frame clones, with some not included. The data contain around 100,000 clones, roughly 89% of them seen just once; the ten biggest clones take up 7.5%. With respect to this clone: Its antigen is not identified.

This rearrangement joins TRBV27 to TRBJ2-7; perhaps TRBD2 as D (7 bases). The source material was peripheral blood, sampled on day 0 of AZD1222 vaccination. This TCR came from an adult in good health. CDR3 region: CASTFPGGTLLGEQYF. The CDR3 DNA is TGTGCCAGCACCTTCCCGGGGGGCACTCTCCTAGGGGAGCAGTACTTC.